The present entry profiles one T cell receptor (beta chain) with its context. The data are from a study of shared clonotypes between healthy human individuals. Generated by immunoSEQ multiplex PCR, the TCRdb table keeps only in-frame clones and is missing some. The table has under 600,000 clones, about 96% seen once; the top ten hold 0.05% to 0.07%. The CDR3 contains 13 residues. V trimming: 1 base; J trimming: 8 bases; junction bases outside the gene matches: 2. Germline CDR1 SGHVS, CDR2 FNYEAQ. Sequencing input: naive CD4+ T cells sorted from blood. Subset in this sample: CD45RA+ positively selected. This chain connects TRBV7-6 to TRBJ2-3; TRBD2 matches at 8 bases. This receptor was obtained from a woman in her 30s in good health. The CDR3 region is CASSLVAGGTQYF. DNA for the CDR3: TGTGCCAGCAGCTTAGTGGCGGGGGGTACGCAGTATTTT.